This TCR beta chain originates from a study of T cell changes during pregnancy in multiple sclerosis. Profiled with immunoSEQ multiplex PCR; TCRdb holds only in-frame clones, not every one. The table has 30,000 to 35,000 clones, around nine tenths seen once. CDR1 and CDR2 from the germline V gene are MDHEN and SYDVKM. The CDR3 totals 15 residues. V lost 6 bases to trimming and J lost 1 base; unmatched junction nucleotides: 6. The TCR originated in a female donor with multiple sclerosis, enrolled in a pregnancy study. J is TRBJ1-5 and V is TRBV28, with 7 positions matching TRBD1. The input for sequencing was CD8+ T cells from peripheral blood mononuclear cells, taken in the first trimester of pregnancy. CDR3 amino acids: CASRTGVVSNQPQHF. The CDR3 coding sequence is TGTGCCAGCAGAACAGGGGTTGTCAGCAATCAGCCCCAGCATTTT.